The TCR beta chain described here comes from a study of Ad26.COV2.S vaccination and SARS-CoV-2 variants. Whole-study results and caveats: It was vaccine recipients, not placebo recipients, who had the higher spike-specific TCR breadth.

Treatment: some 19 received Ad26.COV2.S at low or high dose, single or two shots; roughly five received placebo; per-sample allocation not given. Vaccine and placebo recipients were sampled on day 63 after the first injection. The CDR3 contains 15 residues. Looked up from germline, CDR1 is MGHRA and CDR2 is YSYEKL. The V end was cut by 1 base, the J end by 2 bases, with 11 bases between. The method was immunoSEQ multiplex PCR; TCRdb's version includes in-frame clones alone and lacks a portion of them. The repertoire includes some 350,000 clones, roughly nine tenths of them detected once, and roughly 6% sits in the top ten. Regarding this clone: Its antigen remains unknown.

The J gene is TRBJ1-2, the V gene TRBV4-1; D unresolved. This TCR derives from a person between 18 and 65 years old who received the Ad26.COV2.S COVID-19 vaccine or a placebo. The sample here was peripheral blood, taken in a trial of Ad26.COV2.S vaccine versus placebo. The CDR3 spells CASSQGTTVNYGYTF. DNA of the CDR3: TGCGCCAGCAGCCAAGGGACCACAGTAAACTATGGCTACACCTTC.